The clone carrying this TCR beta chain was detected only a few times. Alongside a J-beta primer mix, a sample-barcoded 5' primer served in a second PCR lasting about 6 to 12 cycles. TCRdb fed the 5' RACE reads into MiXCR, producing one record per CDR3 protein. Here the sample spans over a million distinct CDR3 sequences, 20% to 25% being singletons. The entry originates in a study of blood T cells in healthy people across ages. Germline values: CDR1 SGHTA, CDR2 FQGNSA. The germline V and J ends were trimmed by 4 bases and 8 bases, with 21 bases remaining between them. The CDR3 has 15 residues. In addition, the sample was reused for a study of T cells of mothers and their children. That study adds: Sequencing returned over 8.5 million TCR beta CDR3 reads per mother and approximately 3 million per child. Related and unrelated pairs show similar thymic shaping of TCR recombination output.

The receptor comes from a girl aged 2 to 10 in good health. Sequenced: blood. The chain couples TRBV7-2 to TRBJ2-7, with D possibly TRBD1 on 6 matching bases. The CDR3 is CASSSGQSVSSQQYF. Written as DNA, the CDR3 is TGTGCCAGCAGCTCCGGACAGTCCGTGTCTAGTCAGCAGTACTTC. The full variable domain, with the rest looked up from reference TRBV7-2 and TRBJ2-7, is GAGVSQSPSNKVTEKGKDVELRCDPISGHTALYWYRQSLGQGLEFLIYFQGNSAPDKSGLPSDRFSAERTGGSVSTLTIQRTQQEDSAVYLCASSSGQSVSSQQYFGPGTRLTVT.